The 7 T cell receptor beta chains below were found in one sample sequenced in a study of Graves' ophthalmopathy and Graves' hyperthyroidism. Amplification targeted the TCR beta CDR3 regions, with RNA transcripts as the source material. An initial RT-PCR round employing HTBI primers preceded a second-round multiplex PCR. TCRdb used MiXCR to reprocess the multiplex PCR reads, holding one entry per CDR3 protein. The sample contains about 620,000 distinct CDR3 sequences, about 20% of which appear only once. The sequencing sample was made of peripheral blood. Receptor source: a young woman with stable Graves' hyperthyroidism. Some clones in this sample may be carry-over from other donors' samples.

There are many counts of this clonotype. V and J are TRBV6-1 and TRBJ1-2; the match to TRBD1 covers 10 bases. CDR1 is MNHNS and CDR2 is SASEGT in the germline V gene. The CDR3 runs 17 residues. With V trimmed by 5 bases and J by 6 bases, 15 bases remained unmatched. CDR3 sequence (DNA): TGTGCCAGCAGTAACCACTTCGTTACCGGGACAGGGGATGGCTACACCTTC. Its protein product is CASSNHFVTGTGDGYTF.

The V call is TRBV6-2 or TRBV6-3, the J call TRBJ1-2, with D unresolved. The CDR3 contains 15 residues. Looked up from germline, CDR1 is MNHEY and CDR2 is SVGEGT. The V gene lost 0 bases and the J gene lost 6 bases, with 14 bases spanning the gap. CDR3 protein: CASSYSLAGGDGYTF. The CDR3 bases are TGTGCCAGCAGTTACTCGTTGGCAGGAGGCGATGGCTACACCTTC.

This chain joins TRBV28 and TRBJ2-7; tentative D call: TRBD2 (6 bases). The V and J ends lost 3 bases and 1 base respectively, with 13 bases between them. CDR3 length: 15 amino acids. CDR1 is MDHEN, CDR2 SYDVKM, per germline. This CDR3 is CASSFLLGGSYEQYF. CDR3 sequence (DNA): TGTGCCAGCAGTTTCCTCCTGGGGGGATCCTACGAGCAGTACTTC.

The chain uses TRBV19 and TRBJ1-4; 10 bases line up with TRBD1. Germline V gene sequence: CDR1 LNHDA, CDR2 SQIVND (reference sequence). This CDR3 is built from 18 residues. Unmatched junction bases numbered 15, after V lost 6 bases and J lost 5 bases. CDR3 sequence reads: CASSTSLPGQGSNEKLFF. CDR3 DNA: TGTGCCAGTAGCACGTCCCTACCGGGACAGGGGTCAAATGAAAAACTGTTTTTT.

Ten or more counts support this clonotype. The DNA for the CDR3 is TGTGCCAGCGCCCCCGGCGGGGTGTTGGAGACCCAGTACTTC. This sequence encodes CASAPGGVLETQYF. The chain recombines TRBV6-2 or TRBV6-3 with TRBJ2-5; possibly TRBD2 for D (6 bases). CDR1 MNHEY and CDR2 SVGEGT come from the germline V gene. V was trimmed by 8 bases and J by 5 bases, leaving 18 bases between them. The CDR3 has 14 residues.

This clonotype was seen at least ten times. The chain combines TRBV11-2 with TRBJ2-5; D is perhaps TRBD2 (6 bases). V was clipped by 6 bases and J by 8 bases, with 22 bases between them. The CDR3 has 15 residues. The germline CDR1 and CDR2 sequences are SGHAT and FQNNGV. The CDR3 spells CASSPLVWRGETQYF. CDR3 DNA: TGTGCCAGCAGTCCCTTGGTTTGGCGGGGAGAAACCCAGTACTTC.

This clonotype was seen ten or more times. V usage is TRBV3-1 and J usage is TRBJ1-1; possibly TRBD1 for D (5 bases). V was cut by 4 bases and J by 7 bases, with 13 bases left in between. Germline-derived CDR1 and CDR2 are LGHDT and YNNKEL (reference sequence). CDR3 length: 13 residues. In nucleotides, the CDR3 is TGTGCCAGCAGCCGGGACGGGAGGGTTGAAGCTTTCTTT. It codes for CASSRDGRVEAFF.